A selection of T cell receptor beta chains follows, all from one sample in a study of T cell changes during pregnancy in multiple sclerosis. The method was immunoSEQ multiplex PCR; TCRdb's version includes in-frame clones alone and lacks a portion of them. The top ten hold about 5.8% of the sample, which has about 71,000 clones, roughly 90% seen once. The source was CD8+ T cells from peripheral blood mononuclear cells, collected before pregnancy. The source of these receptors is a female donor with multiple sclerosis, enrolled in a pregnancy study. The CDR3 runs from the conserved cysteine through the conserved F or W. Fields, in order: V gene, D gene, clone size, J gene, CDR3 length, CDR3 protein, CDR3 DNA. The D gene is left open where the match is weak. The size of a clone is reported for some rows only, either as once, few or many, or as a class for expanded clones.

V: TRBV14
D: TRBD1
size: NA
J: TRBJ1-6
length: 15
CDR3: CASSRGQGSNSPLHF
DNA: TGTGCCAGCAGCCGTGGACAGGGGTCGAATTCACCCCTCCACTTT

V: TRBV15
D: TRBD2
size: NA
J: TRBJ2-3
length: 15
CDR3: CATSSSGRARDTQYF
DNA: TGTGCCACCAGCAGTAGCGGGCGCGCCAGGGATACGCAGTATTTT

V: TRBV5-5
D: TRBD1
size: NA
J: TRBJ1-4
length: 15
CDR3: CASSGGTATNEKLFF
DNA: TGTGCCAGCAGCGGGGGGACAGCAACTAATGAAAAACTGTTTTTT

V: TRBV6-5
D: TRBD1
size: NA
J: TRBJ1-6
length: 15
CDR3: CASSPSGTEDSPLHF
DNA: TGTGCCAGCAGCCCTTCCGGGACAGAGGATTCACCCCTCCACTTT

V: TRBV27
D: TRBD2
size: NA
J: TRBJ2-7
length: 14
CDR3: CASTQGRGGDEQYF
DNA: TGTGCCAGCACCCAGGGGCGGGGGGGCGACGAGCAGTACTTC

V: TRBV7-7
D: NA
size: NA
J: TRBJ2-5
length: 15
CDR3: CASSLGGGSQETQYF
DNA: TGTGCTAGCAGCTTAGGCGGGGGCAGCCAAGAGACCCAGTACTTC

V: TRBV14
D: NA
size: NA
J: TRBJ1-2
length: 13
CDR3: CASSPIVNYGYTF
DNA: TGTGCCAGCAGTCCCATTGTTAACTATGGCTACACCTTC

V: TRBV19
D: TRBD1
size: NA
J: TRBJ1-6
length: 17
CDR3: CASSAYDHDRANSPLHF
DNA: TGTGCCAGTAGTGCCTACGACCATGACAGGGCGAATTCACCCCTCCACTTT

V: TRBV5-8
D: NA
size: NA
J: TRBJ2-2
length: 12
CDR3: CASSFTVRELFF
DNA: TGTGCCAGCAGCTTTACGGTCCGGGAGCTGTTTTTT

V: TRBV6-4
D: NA
size: few
J: TRBJ2-2
length: 15
CDR3: CASSEGAENTGELFF
DNA: TGTGCCAGCAGTGAGGGGGCCGAAAACACCGGGGAGCTGTTTTTT

V: TRBV25-1
D: NA
size: NA
J: TRBJ2-5
length: 15
CDR3: CASTLGRSGGETQYF
DNA: TGTGCCAGCACCCTAGGGAGGTCAGGGGGAGAGACCCAGTACTTC

V: TRBV5-1
D: TRBD1
size: NA
J: TRBJ2-1
length: 18
CDR3: CASSLGALGTGSYNEQFF
DNA: TGCGCCAGCAGCTTGGGGGCCTTAGGGACAGGCTCCTACAATGAGCAGTTCTTC

V: TRBV7-3
D: NA
size: NA
J: TRBJ1-1
length: 15
CDR3: CASSLNGQTNTEAFF
DNA: TGTGCCAGCAGCCTAAACGGACAGACAAACACTGAAGCTTTCTTT

V: TRBV7-3
D: TRBD2
size: NA
J: TRBJ2-3
length: 17
CDR3: CASSLMAAGGYTDTQYF
DNA: TGTGCCAGCAGCTTAATGGCAGCGGGGGGATACACAGATACGCAGTATTTT

V: TRBV7-8
D: TRBD1
size: once
J: TRBJ2-5
length: 14
CDR3: CASSFTGGGETQYF
DNA: TGTGCCAGCAGCTTCACAGGGGGCGGAGAGACCCAGTACTTC

V: TRBV27
D: TRBD1
size: NA
J: TRBJ2-7
length: 15
CDR3: CASSFAGQGSYEQYF
DNA: TGTGCCAGCAGTTTCGCAGGACAGGGGTCCTACGAGCAGTACTTC

V: TRBV30
D: NA
size: once
J: TRBJ2-1
length: 11
CDR3: CAWSHRDVGFF
DNA: TGTGCCTGGAGCCACAGGGATGTAGGGTTCTTC

V: TRBV11-2
D: NA
size: NA
J: TRBJ2-7
length: 15
CDR3: CASSSGTDYSYEQYF
DNA: TGTGCCAGCAGTTCGGGAACGGACTACTCCTACGAGCAGTACTTC

V: TRBV7-6
D: NA
size: NA
J: TRBJ2-1
length: 12
CDR3: CASSQSLHEQFF
DNA: TGTGCCAGCAGTCAAAGCCTGCATGAGCAGTTCTTC

V: TRBV19
D: NA
size: NA
J: TRBJ2-1
length: 16
CDR3: CASSIYEGVSYNEQFF
DNA: TGTGCCAGTAGTATTTACGAGGGGGTTAGCTACAATGAGCAGTTCTTC